What follows are 20 T cell receptor beta chains derived from one specimen sequenced in a study of blood T cell repertoires in COVID-19 (TCRdb year 2020). Libraries came from the immunoSEQ multiplex PCR assay. Not all clones reach the TCRdb copy of this immuneACCESS table, which keeps in-frame sequences only. Checked studies attribute under half of the gap to unresolved V genes and leave the rest unexplained. For this sample there are about 350,000 clones; under 95% appear just once. Of the sample, roughly 3.4% falls within the top ten clones. The sequenced sample consisted of peripheral blood. Receptor source: a woman aged 18-29 years who had recovered from COVID-19.

The chain uses TRBV5-1 and TRBJ1-2, with D unclear. There are 14 residues in the CDR3. Germline V gives CDR1 SGHRS, CDR2 YFSETQ. V was clipped by 2 bases and J by 6 bases, with 14 bases between them. The CDR3 DNA is TGCGCCAGCAGCTTATCTGAGGTCTTCCATGGCTACACCTTC. It codes for CASSLSEVFHGYTF.

The gene calls are TRBV5-6 and TRBJ1-5; 7 bases map to TRBD1. The ends lost 2 bases at V and 6 bases at J; junction bases unmatched: 8. Germline lookup yields CDR1 SGHDT and CDR2 YYEEEE. The CDR3 loop spans 15 amino acids. In DNA, the CDR3 is TGTGCCAGCAGCTTTCTGACAGGGTTGCGTCAGCCCCAGCATTTT. Translating gives CASSFLTGLRQPQHF.

The chain uses TRBV21-1 and TRBJ2-1; the D call in the table, TRBD2, was not verified against the DNA. TRBV21-1 is recorded as a pseudogene. CDR3 size: 14 residues. This chain's CDR3 is CASRRPGPTNEQFF. Here the CDR3 DNA reads TGTGCCAGCAGGAGACCGGGTCCTACCAATGAGCAGTTCTTC.

The chain couples TRBV6-6 to TRBJ1-2; no firm D call. The V gene's germline CDR1 is MNHNY and CDR2 SVGAGI (reference sequence). There are 14 residues in the CDR3. V lost 6 bases, J lost 5 bases, and 16 bases lay in between. The CDR3 coding sequence is TGTGCCAGCAGCCCCGAGCACCGTTCATATGGCTACACCTTC. It encodes CASSPEHRSYGYTF.

This rearrangement joins TRBV7-2 to TRBJ2-1, with TRBD2 matching over 8 bases. The CDR3 loop spans 17 amino acids. Germline assignment: CDR1 SGHTA and CDR2 FQGNSA. J was trimmed by 1 base and V by 1 base; bases with no gene match: 6. CDR3 coding DNA: TGTGCCAGCAGCTTAGAAGCGGGAGTTCGGTCCTACAATGAGCAGTTCTTC. Protein: CASSLEAGVRSYNEQFF.

This clone has just one count. V and J are TRBV9 and TRBJ1-4, with no clear D. With 4 bases removed from V and 2 bases from J, the gap between germline ends came to 12 bases. The CDR3 length is 15 residues. Germline V gene lookup returns CDR1 SGDLS and CDR2 YYNGEE. The CDR3, as DNA: TGTGCCAGCAGCCCCGGTCGGTGGACTAATGAAAAACTGTTTTTT. As protein: CASSPGRWTNEKLFF. The whole variable domain, remainder taken from reference TRBV9 and TRBJ1-4, is DSGVTQTPKHLITATGQRVTLRCSPRSGDLSVYWYQQSLDQGLQFLIQYYNGEERAKGNILERFSAQQFPDLHSELNLSSLELGDSALYFCASSPGRWTNEKLFFGSGTQLSVL.

This chain connects TRBV27 to TRBJ1-6; tentative D call: TRBD1 (5 bases). V was trimmed by 4 bases and J by 5 bases, leaving 18 bases between them. The germline V gene encodes CDR1 MNHEY and CDR2 SMNVEV (reference sequence). CDR3 length equals 17 residues. The CDR3 loop reads CASSWGNPRSNNSPLHF. The CDR3 DNA sequence: TGTGCCAGCAGTTGGGGCAATCCGAGATCAAATAATTCACCCCTCCACTTT.

The count of this clone is one. V is TRBV7-9 and J is TRBJ2-5; no reliable D call. The CDR3 sequence is 15 residues long. The ends were cut back, 4 bases at V and 2 bases at J, with 14 bases in the middle. The germline CDR1 and CDR2 sequences are SEHNR and FQNEAQ (reference sequence). CDR3 nucleotides: TGTGCCAGCAGCTCCCCATCCATGCGACAAGAGACCCAGTACTTC. The encoded protein is CASSSPSMRQETQYF.

This chain joins TRBV6-5 and TRBJ1-5; 12 bases match TRBD1. The length of the CDR3 is 16 residues. Germline V lookup: CDR1 MNHEY, CDR2 SVGAGI. The J segment lost 5 bases and the V segment lost 2 bases, leaving 4 bases of the junction unmatched. The chain's CDR3 is CASSYRGTGGDQPQHF. CDR3 nucleotide sequence: TGTGCCAGCAGTTACCGGGGGACAGGGGGCGATCAGCCCCAGCATTTT.

V gene TRBV4-3 combines with J gene TRBJ1-3; D not certain. Trimming took 4 bases from V and 4 from J, leaving 11 bases between them. Germline CDR1 and CDR2: LGHNA and YSLEER. There are 14 residues in the CDR3. Here the CDR3 reads CASSPSSFGNTIYF. The DNA for the CDR3 is TGCGCCAGCAGCCCCAGTAGCTTCGGAAACACCATATATTTT.

This clone was recorded only once. This chain joins TRBV6-4 and TRBJ1-1, with TRBD1 as a possible D gene (5 bases). CDR3 length: 14 residues. Between the trimmed V and J ends, which lost 5 bases and 4 bases, there was a span of 14 bases. Germline-derived CDR1 and CDR2 are MRHNA and SNTAGT. CDR3 nucleotide sequence: TGTGCCAGCAGTTCGAGGCAGGGTAGCACTGAAGCTTTCTTT. As protein: CASSSRQGSTEAFF.

This chain uses TRBV30 with TRBJ1-3, with unresolved D. Germline CDR1 reads GTSNPN; CDR2 reads SVGIG (reference sequence). The CDR3 runs to 14 residues. V lost 2 bases and J lost 2, with 10 bases in between. In DNA, the CDR3 is TGTGCCTGGAGTCCTAGCATAGCTGGAAACACCATATATTTT. As protein: CAWSPSIAGNTIYF.

The CDR3 sequence: CASSLGLAGNNEQFF. For the CDR3, the DNA is TGTGCCAGCAGCTTAGGACTAGCGGGAAACAATGAGCAGTTCTTC. The chain carries TRBV7-6 and TRBJ2-1; TRBD2 matches 11 bases. This CDR3 region has 15 residues. Trimming cost V 1 base and J 5 bases; bases outside gene matches: 1. Germline CDR1 is SGHVS and CDR2 is FNYEAQ.

The rearrangement uses TRBV3-1 (or the pseudogene TRBV3-2) and TRBJ2-5; D is ambiguous. The CDR3 spans 13 residues. V was clipped by 5 bases and J by 4 bases, with 11 bases between them. CDR1 is LGHDT and CDR2 is YNNKEL in the germline V gene (reference sequence). The DNA for the CDR3 is TGTGCCAGCAGCGAATCTAGGCGAGAGACCCAGTACTTC. This encodes CASSESRRETQYF.

DNA for the CDR3: TGTGCCAGCAGGCCTTCGGTAGCCTCCCCCTACGAGCAGTACGTC. Translating gives CASRPSVASPYEQYV. The chain combines TRBV6-2 or TRBV6-3 with TRBJ2-7; D not resolved. The CDR3 covers 15 residues. Per germline, CDR1 MNHEY and CDR2 SVGEGT. V was trimmed by 6 bases and J by 2 bases, leaving 17 bases between them.

This chain links TRBV6-2 or TRBV6-3 with TRBJ1-2; no clear D. CDR3 length: 14 amino acids. Germline V gives CDR1 MNHEY, CDR2 SVGEGT. V dropped 0 bases and J dropped 4 bases, with 9 bases sitting between them. Here the CDR3 reads CASSYSAAGYGYTF. As DNA, the CDR3 is TGTGCCAGCAGTTACTCGGCCGCTGGCTATGGCTACACCTTC.

The DNA of the CDR3 is TGTGCCAGCAGCGAGGGTGGGGGCAATCAGCCCCAGCATTTT. It codes for CASSEGGGNQPQHF. V and J are TRBV7-9 and TRBJ1-5, with no clear D. The germline CDR1 and CDR2 sequences are SEHNR and FQNEAQ (reference sequence). The CDR3 runs 14 residues. Trimming took 5 bases from V and 2 from J, leaving 10 bases between them.

The genes are TRBV24-1 and TRBJ2-1; D possibly corresponds to TRBD2 (6 bases). The CDR3 consists of 16 residues. In germline, CDR1 is KGHDR, CDR2 SFDVKD. V lost 8 bases and J lost 5, with 21 bases in between. CDR3 protein: CATTHVGLGSHNEQFF. CDR3 bases: TGTGCCACCACCCATGTGGGACTTGGGTCCCACAATGAGCAGTTCTTC.

This clone was seen a handful of times. V gene TRBV7-9 combines with J gene TRBJ1-1; D is uncertain. V lost 5 bases to trimming and J lost 11 bases, with 9 bases between them. The germline CDR1 and CDR2 sequences are SEHNR and FQNEAQ (reference sequence). This CDR3 comprises 10 residues. Here the CDR3 reads CASSPLLAFF. CDR3 coding DNA: TGTGCCAGCAGCCCACTGTTGGCTTTCTTT.

The chain employs TRBV5-1 and TRBJ1-2; the D gene is possibly TRBD1 (6 bases). CDR1 and CDR2 (germline): SGHRS, YFSETQ. Trimming removed 4 bases from V and 7 bases from J, with 17 bases in between. CDR3 length equals 14 residues. The CDR3 DNA is TGCGCCAGCAGCCTCGGCACAGGGTCAAGTGGCTACACCTTC. Translated: CASSLGTGSSGYTF.